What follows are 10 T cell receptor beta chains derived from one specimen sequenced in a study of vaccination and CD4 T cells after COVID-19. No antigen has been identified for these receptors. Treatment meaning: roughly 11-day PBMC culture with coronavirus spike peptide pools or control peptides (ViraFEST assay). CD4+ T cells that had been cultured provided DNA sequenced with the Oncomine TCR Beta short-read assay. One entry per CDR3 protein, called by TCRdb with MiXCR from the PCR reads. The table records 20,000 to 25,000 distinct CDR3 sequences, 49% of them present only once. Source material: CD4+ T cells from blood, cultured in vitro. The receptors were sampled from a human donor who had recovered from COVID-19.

The CDR3 loop reads CASSQDRQGKEKLFF. The CDR3 bases are TGTGCCAGCAGCCAAGATCGGCAGGGGAAGGAAAAACTGTTTTTT. The chain couples TRBV4-2 to TRBJ1-4; D is possibly TRBD1 (6 bases). CDR1 is LGHNA and CDR2 is YNFKEQ in the germline V gene. The CDR3 sequence is 15 residues long. V lost 0 bases to trimming and J lost 8 bases, with 13 bases between them.

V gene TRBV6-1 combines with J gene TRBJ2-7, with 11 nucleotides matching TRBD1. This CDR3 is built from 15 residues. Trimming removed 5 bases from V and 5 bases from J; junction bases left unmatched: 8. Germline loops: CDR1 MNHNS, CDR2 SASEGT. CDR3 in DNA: TGTGCCAGCAGTCCCCGAGGGACAGGGGGAAACGAGCAGTACTTC. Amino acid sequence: CASSPRGTGGNEQYF.

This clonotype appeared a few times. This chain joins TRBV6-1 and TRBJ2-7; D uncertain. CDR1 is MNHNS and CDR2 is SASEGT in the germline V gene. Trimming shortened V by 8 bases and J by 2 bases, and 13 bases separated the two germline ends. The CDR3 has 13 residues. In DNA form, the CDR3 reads TGTGCCAGCCTGGGCCATAACGCCTACGAGCAGTACTTC. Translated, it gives CASLGHNAYEQYF.

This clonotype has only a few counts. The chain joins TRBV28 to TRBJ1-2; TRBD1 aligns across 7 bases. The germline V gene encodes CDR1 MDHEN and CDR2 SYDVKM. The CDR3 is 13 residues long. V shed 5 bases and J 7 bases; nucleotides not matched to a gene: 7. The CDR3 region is CASSRTGVRGYTF. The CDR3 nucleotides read TGTGCCAGCAGTCGAACAGGGGTACGTGGCTACACCTTC.

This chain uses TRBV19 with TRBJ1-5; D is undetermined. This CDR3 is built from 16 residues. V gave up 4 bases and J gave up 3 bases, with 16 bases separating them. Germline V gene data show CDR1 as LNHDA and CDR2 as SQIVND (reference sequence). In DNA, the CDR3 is TGTGCCAGTAGTACGTTGGGTGCGGGCATCAATCAGCCCCAGCATTTT. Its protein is CASSTLGAGINQPQHF.

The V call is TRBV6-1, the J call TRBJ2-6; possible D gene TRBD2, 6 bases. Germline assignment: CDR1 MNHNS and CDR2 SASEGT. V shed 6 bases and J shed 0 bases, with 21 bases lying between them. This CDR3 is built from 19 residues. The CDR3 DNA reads TGTGCCAGCAGCCTCACCCCTAGCGCTGGGAGCTCTGGGGCCAACGTCCTGACTTTC. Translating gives CASSLTPSAGSSGANVLTF.

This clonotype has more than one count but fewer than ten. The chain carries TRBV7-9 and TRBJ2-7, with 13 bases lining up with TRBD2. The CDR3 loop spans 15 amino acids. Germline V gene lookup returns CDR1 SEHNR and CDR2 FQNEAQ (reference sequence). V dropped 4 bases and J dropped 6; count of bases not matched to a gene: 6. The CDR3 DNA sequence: TGTGCCAGCAGCTCGGGACTAGCGGGACACGGCGAGCAGTACTTC. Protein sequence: CASSSGLAGHGEQYF.

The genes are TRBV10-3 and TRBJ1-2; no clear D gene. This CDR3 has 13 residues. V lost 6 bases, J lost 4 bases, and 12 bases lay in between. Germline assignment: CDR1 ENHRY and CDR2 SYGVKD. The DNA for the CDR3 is TGTGCCATCAGCGAACAGCCTCCCTATGGCTACACCTTC. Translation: CAISEQPPYGYTF.

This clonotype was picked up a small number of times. In DNA, the CDR3 is TGTGCCAGCAGTTTAGCCAGGACAGCCCCTGGGATTAATAGCAATCAGCCCCAGCATTTT. Its protein product is CASSLARTAPGINSNQPQHF. J is TRBJ1-5 and V is TRBV12-3 or TRBV12-4; D is possibly TRBD1 (6 bases). V was trimmed by 0 bases and J by 0 bases, leaving 21 bases between them. There are 20 residues in the CDR3.

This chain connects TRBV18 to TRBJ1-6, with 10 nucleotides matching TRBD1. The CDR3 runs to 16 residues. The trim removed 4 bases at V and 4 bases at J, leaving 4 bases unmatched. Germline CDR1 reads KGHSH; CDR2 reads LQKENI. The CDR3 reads CASSQWTGGYNSPLHF. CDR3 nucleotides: TGTGCCAGCTCACAATGGACAGGGGGATATAATTCACCCCTCCACTTT. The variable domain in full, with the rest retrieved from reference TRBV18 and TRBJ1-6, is NAGVMQNPRHLVRRRGQEARLRCSPMKGHSHVYWYRQLPEEGLKFMVYLQKENIIDESGMPKERFSAEFPKEGPSILRIQQVVRGDSAAYFCASSQWTGGYNSPLHFGNGTRLTVT.